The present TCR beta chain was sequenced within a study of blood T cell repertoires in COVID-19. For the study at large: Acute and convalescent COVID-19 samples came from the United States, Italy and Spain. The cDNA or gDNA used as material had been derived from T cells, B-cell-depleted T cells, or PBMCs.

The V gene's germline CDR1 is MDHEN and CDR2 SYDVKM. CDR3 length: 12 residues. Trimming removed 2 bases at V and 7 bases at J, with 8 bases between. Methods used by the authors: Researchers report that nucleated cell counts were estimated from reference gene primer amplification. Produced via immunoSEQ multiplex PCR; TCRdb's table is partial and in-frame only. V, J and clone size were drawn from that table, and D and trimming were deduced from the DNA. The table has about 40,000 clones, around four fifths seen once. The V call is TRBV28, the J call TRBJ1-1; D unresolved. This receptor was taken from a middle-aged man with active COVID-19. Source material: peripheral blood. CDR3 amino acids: CASSLPEGEAFF. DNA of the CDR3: TGTGCCAGCAGTTTACCCGAGGGTGAAGCTTTCTTT.